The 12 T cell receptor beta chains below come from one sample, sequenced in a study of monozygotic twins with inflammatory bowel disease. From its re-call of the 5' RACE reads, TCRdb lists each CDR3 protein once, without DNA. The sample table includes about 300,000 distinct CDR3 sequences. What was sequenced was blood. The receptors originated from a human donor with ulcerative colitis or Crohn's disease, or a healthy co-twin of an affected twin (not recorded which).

CDR3 loop: CASSNRTGHSQGEQFF. The chain employs TRBV11-2 and TRBJ2-1; TCRdb designates TRBD1, a call that cannot be tested without DNA. CDR3 size: 16 residues. From germline, CDR1 is SGHAT and CDR2 FQNNGV.

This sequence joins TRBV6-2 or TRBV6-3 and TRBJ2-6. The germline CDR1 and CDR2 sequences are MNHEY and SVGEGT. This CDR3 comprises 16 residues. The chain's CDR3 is CASSFLPSSGANVLTF.

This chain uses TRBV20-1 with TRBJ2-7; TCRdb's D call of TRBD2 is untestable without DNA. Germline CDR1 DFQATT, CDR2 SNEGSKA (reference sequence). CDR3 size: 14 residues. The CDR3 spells CSACPPRGDYEQYF.

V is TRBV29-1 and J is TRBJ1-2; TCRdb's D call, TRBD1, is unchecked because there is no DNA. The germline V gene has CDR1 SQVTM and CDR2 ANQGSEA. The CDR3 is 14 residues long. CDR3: CSVGPQGISGGYTF.

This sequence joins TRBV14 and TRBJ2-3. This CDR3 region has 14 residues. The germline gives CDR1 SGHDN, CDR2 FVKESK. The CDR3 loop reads CASSQGLGTDTQYF.

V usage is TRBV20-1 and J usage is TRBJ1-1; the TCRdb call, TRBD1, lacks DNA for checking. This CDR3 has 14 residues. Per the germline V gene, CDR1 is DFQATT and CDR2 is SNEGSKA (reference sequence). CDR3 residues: CSARAPGGYTEAFF.

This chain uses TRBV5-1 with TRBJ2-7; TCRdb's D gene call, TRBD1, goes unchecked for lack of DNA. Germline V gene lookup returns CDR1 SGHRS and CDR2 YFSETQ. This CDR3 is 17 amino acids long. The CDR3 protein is CASSLAAASGGLYEQYF.

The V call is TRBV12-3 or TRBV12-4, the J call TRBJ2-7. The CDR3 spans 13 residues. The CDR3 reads CASSLIGAYEQYF.

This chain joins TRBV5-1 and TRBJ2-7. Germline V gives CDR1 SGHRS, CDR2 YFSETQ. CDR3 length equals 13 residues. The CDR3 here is CASSTAVEPRQYF.

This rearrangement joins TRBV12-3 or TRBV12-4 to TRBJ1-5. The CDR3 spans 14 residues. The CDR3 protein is CASSSSNINQPQHF.

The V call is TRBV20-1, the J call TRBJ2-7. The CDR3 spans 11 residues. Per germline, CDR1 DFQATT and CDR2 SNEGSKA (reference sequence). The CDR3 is CSAGDQYEQYF.

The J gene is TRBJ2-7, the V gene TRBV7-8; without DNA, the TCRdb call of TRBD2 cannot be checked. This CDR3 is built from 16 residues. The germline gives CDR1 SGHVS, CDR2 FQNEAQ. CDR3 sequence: CASSWTGLAGFYEQYF.